These 23 T cell receptor beta chains share one sample of origin, sequenced in a study of cytomegalovirus exposure and HLA in healthy donors. The PCR employed 60 Vbeta primers together with 13 Jbeta primers. Produced via immunoSEQ multiplex PCR; TCRdb's table is partial and in-frame only. The sample lists some 170,000 clones; roughly 85% were seen once. The specimen was PBMCs. These receptors were obtained from a woman between 45 and 65 years old in good health and CMV-seronegative.

This clone was seen a single time. V usage is TRBV4-1 and J usage is TRBJ2-4; TRBD1 might be the D (6 bases). Germline assignment: CDR1 MGHRA and CDR2 YSYEKL. This CDR3 contains 17 residues. Trimming removed 4 bases from V and 1 base from J, with 17 bases in between. The CDR3 DNA reads TGCGCCAGCAGCCCATTGGGGCAGGGGCTGGCCAAAAACATTCAGTACTTC. Its translation is CASSPLGQGLAKNIQYF.

The chain combines TRBV12-1 with TRBJ2-7; TRBD2 is taken as the D call from the table, unchecked against the DNA. TRBV12-1 is shown as a pseudogene. This CDR3 is built from 17 residues. CDR3 nucleotide sequence: TGTGCCAGCAGCCTTGGACTAGCGGAGCCTGGGGGTTACGAGCAGTACTTC. It is translated as CASSLGLAEPGGYEQYF.

This chain connects TRBV6-6 to TRBJ1-2; 8 bases map to TRBD1. The CDR3 totals 15 residues. Germline trimming cut 5 bases from V and 8 bases from J; bases unmatched to any gene: 13. The germline CDR1 and CDR2 sequences are MNHNY and SVGAGI (reference sequence). The CDR3 loop is CASSPRGRDPEGYTF. The CDR3 DNA follows: TGTGCCAGCAGTCCCAGGGGGCGCGACCCGGAGGGCTACACCTTC.

The chain is built from TRBV9 and TRBJ2-3; D remains unclear. The V and J ends lost 4 bases and 0 bases respectively, with 6 bases between them. The CDR3 spans 13 residues. The V gene's germline CDR1 is SGDLS and CDR2 YYNGEE. The CDR3 reads CASSPISTDTQYF. DNA of the CDR3: TGTGCCAGCAGCCCCATCAGCACAGATACGCAGTATTTT.

CDR3 in amino acids: CASSMRAASLHGYTF. The DNA for the CDR3 is TGTGCCAGTAGTATGCGGGCCGCCTCCCTACATGGCTACACCTTC. The chain links TRBV19 to TRBJ1-2, with no clear D. Trimming took off 3 bases at V and 6 bases at J, with 17 bases between the two ends. The CDR3 loop spans 15 amino acids. Germline assignment: CDR1 LNHDA and CDR2 SQIVND (reference sequence).

The rearrangement joins TRBV27 to TRBJ2-3; TRBD1 aligns across 7 bases. This CDR3 is built from 19 residues. V gave up 5 bases and J gave up 0 bases; unmatched junction bases: 17. In germline, CDR1 is MNHEY, CDR2 SMNVEV (reference sequence). In nucleotides, the CDR3 is TGTGCCAGCAGTAAAGGGTCACCGGGACAGACAATTAGCACAGATACGCAGTATTTT. Encoded protein: CASSKGSPGQTISTDTQYF.

This sequence joins TRBV7-2 and TRBJ2-2, with TRBD1 identical over 7 bases. The trim removed 5 bases at V and 3 bases at J, leaving 9 bases unmatched. CDR3 length: 16 amino acids. CDR1 is SGHTA and CDR2 is FQGNSA in the germline V gene. CDR3 loop: CASSPRGGAYTGELFF. CDR3 coding DNA: TGTGCCAGCAGCCCAAGAGGGGGCGCTTACACCGGGGAGCTGTTTTTT.

The J gene is TRBJ2-1, the V gene TRBV2; no firm D call. Germline V lookup: CDR1 SNHLY, CDR2 FYNNEI. V shed 4 bases and J shed 10 bases, with 11 bases lying between them. The CDR3 extends over 12 amino acids. CDR3 residues: CASSGSAREQFF. DNA of the CDR3: TGTGCCAGCAGTGGTTCGGCCAGGGAGCAGTTCTTC. The variable domain in full, with the rest retrieved from reference TRBV2 and TRBJ2-1, is EPEVTQTPSHQVTQMGQEVILRCVPISNHLYFYWYRQILGQKVEFLVSFYNNEISEKSEIFDDQFSVERPDGSNFTLKIRSTKLEDSAMYFCASSGSAREQFFGPGTRLTVL.

The chain recombines TRBV15 with TRBJ2-5; TRBD2 matches at 8 bases. V was clipped by 1 base and J by 7 bases; unmatched bases: 8. CDR3 length: 15 residues. Per the germline V gene, CDR1 is LNHNV and CDR2 is YYDKDF (reference sequence). CDR3 residues: CATSRARPGGGTQYF. DNA for the CDR3: TGTGCCACCAGCAGAGCCAGACCGGGAGGGGGGACCCAGTACTTC.

The chain recombines TRBV18 with TRBJ2-5; TRBD1 aligns across 7 bases. The length of the CDR3 is 15 residues. Germline V gene lookup returns CDR1 KGHSH and CDR2 LQKENI. V gave up 3 bases and J gave up 0 bases; unmatched junction bases: 4. CDR3 protein: CASSPRTGDQETQYF. Here the CDR3 DNA reads TGTGCCAGCTCACCGAGGACAGGCGACCAAGAGACCCAGTACTTC.

V is TRBV10-3 and J is TRBJ1-5, with D uncertain. With 8 bases removed from V and 1 base from J, the gap between germline ends came to 6 bases. The CDR3 contains 12 residues. CDR1 and CDR2 from the germline V gene are ENHRY and SYGVKD. CDR3 DNA: TGTGCCATCGCGAAGAGCAATCAGCCCCAGCATTTT. It specifies CAIAKSNQPQHF.

V gene TRBV5-1 combines with J gene TRBJ2-5, with D tentatively TRBD2 (5 bases). The CDR3 is 13 amino acids. Trimming pared 1 base from V and 2 bases from J, leaving 6 bases between. From germline, CDR1 is SGHRS and CDR2 YFSETQ. The CDR3 DNA reads TGCGCCAGCAGCTTGCGGGGTCAAGAGACCCAGTACTTC. Translated: CASSLRGQETQYF.

The rearrangement links TRBV5-1 to TRBJ2-7; 7 positions match TRBD1. The CDR3 has 15 residues. Trimming cost V 4 bases and J 9 bases; bases outside gene matches: 16. Per the germline V gene, CDR1 is SGHRS and CDR2 is YFSETQ. The CDR3 sequence: CASSPVDRARLGQYF. CDR3 DNA sequence: TGCGCCAGCAGCCCAGTCGACAGGGCTCGATTGGGGCAGTACTTC.

V usage is TRBV9 and J usage is TRBJ2-5; the match to TRBD2 covers 8 bases. The V and J ends lost 4 bases and 5 bases, in that order; junction bases with no gene match: 7. The CDR3 loop spans 14 amino acids. Germline CDR1 reads SGDLS; CDR2 reads YYNGEE. The CDR3 nucleotides are TGTGCCAGCAGCAACGGGGGGGCCTCGGAGACCCAGTACTTC. This gives the protein CASSNGGASETQYF.

This clone was seen a few times. This chain links TRBV6-1 with TRBJ1-1; possibly TRBD1 for D (5 bases). The CDR3 runs to 13 residues. The ends were cut back, 4 bases at V and 0 bases at J, with 6 bases in the middle. Per the germline V gene, CDR1 is MNHNS and CDR2 is SASEGT. CDR3 region: CASSATVNTEAFF. DNA of the CDR3: TGTGCCAGCAGTGCGACAGTGAACACTGAAGCTTTCTTT.

The genes are TRBV5-4 and TRBJ2-5, with 7 bases identical to TRBD1. V lost 4 bases and J lost 5; bases outside the gene matches: 8. The CDR3 has 14 residues. Germline V lookup: CDR1 SGHNT, CDR2 YYREEE (reference sequence). The CDR3 nucleotides read TGTGCCAGCAGCCAGGGGGACACGCGGGAGACCCAGTACTTC. It yields the protein CASSQGDTRETQYF.

The V gene is TRBV7-3, the J gene TRBJ2-7; a weak D match, TRBD1 (5 bases). Germline lookup yields CDR1 SGHTA and CDR2 FQGTGA. Trimming removed 4 bases from V and 7 bases from J, with 14 bases in between. This CDR3 contains 13 residues. Here the CDR3 DNA reads TGTGCCAGCAGCTCCATAGGGGTAGGTGAGCAGTACTTC. It codes for CASSSIGVGEQYF.

The V and J genes are TRBV28 and TRBJ1-5, with D perhaps TRBD1 (6 bases). V was trimmed by 6 bases and J by 6 bases, leaving 18 bases between them. Germline V gene sequence: CDR1 MDHEN, CDR2 SYDVKM. CDR3 length equals 15 residues. This chain's CDR3 is CASSSGVLGLQPQHF. CDR3 nucleotides: TGTGCCAGCAGCTCAGGGGTGTTAGGGCTTCAGCCCCAGCATTTT.

V usage is TRBV28 and J usage is TRBJ1-2; 9 bases align to TRBD1. Germline V gene sequence: CDR1 MDHEN, CDR2 SYDVKM. This CDR3 is 13 amino acids long. Trimming removed 4 bases from V and 8 bases from J; junction bases left unmatched: 5. The CDR3 here is CASSYRGRVGYTF. In nucleotides, the CDR3 is TGTGCCAGCAGTTACAGGGGGCGGGTGGGCTACACCTTC.

The V gene is TRBV29-1, the J gene TRBJ2-2; 9 nucleotides line up with TRBD1. The V segment lost 4 bases and the J segment 7 bases; nucleotides outside the gene matches: 7. The CDR3 length is 14 residues. Germline assignment: CDR1 SQVTM and CDR2 ANQGSEA. This chain's CDR3 is CSVGVTGGIGELFF. Written as DNA, the CDR3 is TGCAGCGTTGGGGTGACAGGGGGAATCGGGGAGCTGTTTTTT.

The chain joins TRBV28 to TRBJ1-5, with no clear D. Germline-derived CDR1 and CDR2 are MDHEN and SYDVKM. CDR3 size: 15 residues. Trimming took off 3 bases at V and 1 base at J, with 10 bases between the two ends. CDR3: CASSLGRVSNQPQHF. The CDR3 DNA reads TGTGCCAGCAGTTTGGGGAGGGTGAGCAATCAGCCCCAGCATTTT.

The chain couples TRBV7-2 to TRBJ2-3, with TRBD2 as a possible D gene (5 bases). Germline CDR1 reads SGHTA; CDR2 reads FQGNSA. The CDR3 covers 17 residues. Trimming took off 2 bases at V and 4 bases at J, with 19 bases between the two ends. The CDR3 coding sequence is TGTGCCAGCAGCTTAAGGCCTTCAAGAGCGGCACCAGATACGCAGTATTTT. This gives the protein CASSLRPSRAAPDTQYF.

J is TRBJ1-1 and V is TRBV27, with D tentatively TRBD1 (5 bases). The CDR3 is 15 residues long. Trimming took off 4 bases at V and 1 base at J, with 13 bases between the two ends. Germline values: CDR1 MNHEY, CDR2 SMNVEV (reference sequence). Here the CDR3 DNA reads TGTGCCAGCAGTTCCCCCGGGGGTGGGAACACTGAAGCTTTCTTT. This gives the protein CASSSPGGGNTEAFF.